This is a list of T cell receptor beta chains from one sample in a study of control samples from healthy donors and cancer patients. Assay used: immunoSEQ multiplex PCR; TCRdb lists only in-frame clones, some missing. The sample shows about 100,000 clones, less than 90% of them seen only once. Sequencing input: blood. The origin of the receptors is a woman aged 45-60 years in good health. CDR3s include the opening cysteine and the closing phenylalanine or tryptophan. D genes are given only for firm matches. Only some rows state a clone size, as once, few, many or a class for expanded clones.

abundance,v_gene,j_gene,d_gene,CDR3aa,CDR3nt
NA,TRBV9,TRBJ1-5,TRBD1,CASGLTGGGQPQHF,TGTGCCAGCGGGCTTACAGGGGGTGGTCAGCCCCAGCATTTT
NA,TRBV11-1,TRBJ2-5,TRBD1,CASSSNRGQGQETQYF,TGTGCCAGCAGCTCAAACCGGGGACAGGGCCAAGAGACCCAGTACTTC
NA,TRBV14,TRBJ1-4,NA,CASSQDSRTVVLIDEKLFF,TGTGCCAGCAGCCAAGATTCGAGGACGGTGGTTCTAATAGACGAAAAACTGTTTTTT
once,TRBV5-6,TRBJ2-1,TRBD2,CASSLQVASGRINNEQFF,TGTGCCAGCAGCTTACAGGTGGCTAGCGGGAGAATAAATAATGAGCAGTTCTTC
NA,TRBV5-6,TRBJ1-1,TRBD1,CASSLGTGTTEAFF,TGTGCCAGCAGCCTCGGGACAGGGACGACTGAAGCTTTCTTT
few,TRBV2,TRBJ2-1,TRBD1,CASSRLTGQGDNEQFF,TGTGCCAGTTCTAGGTTAACGGGACAGGGGGACAATGAGCAGTTCTTC
NA,TRBV7-9,TRBJ1-4,NA,CASSDNRETSEKLFF,TGTGCCAGCAGCGATAACAGGGAGACTAGTGAAAAACTGTTTTTT
once,TRBV6-1,TRBJ1-2,NA,CASSEIRFGGKTYGYTF,TGTGCCAGCAGTGAAATTCGGTTCGGAGGGAAGACCTATGGCTACACCTTC
NA,TRBV7-2,TRBJ2-1,NA,CASSYWSGTSYNEQFF,TGTGCCAGCAGCTATTGGAGCGGTACCTCCTACAATGAGCAGTTCTTC
NA,TRBV7-3,TRBJ2-1,TRBD1,CASSPDRGDNEQFF,TGTGCCAGCAGTCCGGACAGGGGAGACAATGAGCAGTTCTTC